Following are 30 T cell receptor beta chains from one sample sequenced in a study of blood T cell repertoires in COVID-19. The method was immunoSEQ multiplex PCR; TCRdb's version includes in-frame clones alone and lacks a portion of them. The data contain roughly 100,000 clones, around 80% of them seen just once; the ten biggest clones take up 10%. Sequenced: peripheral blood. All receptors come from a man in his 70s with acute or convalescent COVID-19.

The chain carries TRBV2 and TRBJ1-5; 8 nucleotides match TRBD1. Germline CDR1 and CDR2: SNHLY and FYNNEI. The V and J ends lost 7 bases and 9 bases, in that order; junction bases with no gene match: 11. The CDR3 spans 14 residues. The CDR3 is CASNGPGQVRPQHF. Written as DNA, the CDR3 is TGTGCCAGCAATGGACCGGGACAGGTCCGGCCCCAGCATTTT.

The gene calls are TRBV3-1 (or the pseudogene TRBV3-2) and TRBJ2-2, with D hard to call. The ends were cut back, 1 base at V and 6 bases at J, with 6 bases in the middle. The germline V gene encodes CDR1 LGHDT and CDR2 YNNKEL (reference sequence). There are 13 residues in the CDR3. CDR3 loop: CASSQVRAGELFF. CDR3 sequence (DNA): TGTGCCAGCAGCCAAGTCCGGGCCGGGGAGCTGTTTTTT.

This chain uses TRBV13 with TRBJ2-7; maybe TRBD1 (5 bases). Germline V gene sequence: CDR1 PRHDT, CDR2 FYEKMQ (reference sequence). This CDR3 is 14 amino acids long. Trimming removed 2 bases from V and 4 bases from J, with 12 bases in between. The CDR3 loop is CASSLISGAYEQYF. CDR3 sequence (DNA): TGTGCCAGCAGCTTAATATCTGGGGCGTACGAGCAGTACTTC. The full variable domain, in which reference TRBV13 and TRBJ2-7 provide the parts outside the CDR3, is AAGVIQSPRHLIKEKRETATLKCYPIPRHDTVYWYQQGPGQDPQFLISFYEKMQSDKGSIPDRFSAQQFSDYHSELNMSSLELGDSALYFCASSLISGAYEQYFGPGTRLTVT.

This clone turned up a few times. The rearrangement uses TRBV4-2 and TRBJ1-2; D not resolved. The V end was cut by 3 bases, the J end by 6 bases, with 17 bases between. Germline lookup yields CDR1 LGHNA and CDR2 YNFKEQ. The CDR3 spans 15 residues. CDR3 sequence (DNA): TGTGCCAGCAGCCAGGCGATGGGCAGGAATAATGGCTACACCTTC. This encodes CASSQAMGRNNGYTF.

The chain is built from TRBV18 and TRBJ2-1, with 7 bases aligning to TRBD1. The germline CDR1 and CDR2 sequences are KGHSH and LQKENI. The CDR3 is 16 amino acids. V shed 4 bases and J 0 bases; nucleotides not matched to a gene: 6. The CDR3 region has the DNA TGTGCCAGCTCACTGTTTCAGGGGGACTCCTACAATGAGCAGTTCTTC. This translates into CASSLFQGDSYNEQFF.

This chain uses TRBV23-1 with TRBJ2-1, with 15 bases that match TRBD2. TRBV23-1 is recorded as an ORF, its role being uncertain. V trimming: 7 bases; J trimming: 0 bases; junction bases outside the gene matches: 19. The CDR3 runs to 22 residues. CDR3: CASIPLAPGLAGGPNSYNEQFF. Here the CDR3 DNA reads TGCGCCAGCATCCCCCTCGCCCCAGGACTAGCGGGGGGGCCAAACTCCTACAATGAGCAGTTCTTC.

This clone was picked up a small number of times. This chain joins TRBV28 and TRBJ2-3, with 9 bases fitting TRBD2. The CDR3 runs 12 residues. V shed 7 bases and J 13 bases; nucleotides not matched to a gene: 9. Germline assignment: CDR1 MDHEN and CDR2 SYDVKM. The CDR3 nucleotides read TGTGCCAGCATACTAGCGGGCGGAAAAAAGTATTTT. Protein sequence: CASILAGGKKYF. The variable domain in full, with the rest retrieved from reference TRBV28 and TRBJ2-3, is DVKVTQSSRYLVKRTGEKVFLECVQDMDHENMFWYRQDPGLGLRLIYFSYDVKMKEKGDIPEGYSVSREKKERFSLILESASTNQTSMYLCASILAGGKKYFGPGTRLTVL.

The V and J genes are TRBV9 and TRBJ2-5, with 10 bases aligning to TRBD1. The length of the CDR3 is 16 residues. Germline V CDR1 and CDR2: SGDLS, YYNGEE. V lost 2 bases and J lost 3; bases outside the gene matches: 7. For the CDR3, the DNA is TGTGCCAGCAGCGTGAGTCCCGGGACAGGGGAAGAGACCCAGTACTTC. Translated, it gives CASSVSPGTGEETQYF.

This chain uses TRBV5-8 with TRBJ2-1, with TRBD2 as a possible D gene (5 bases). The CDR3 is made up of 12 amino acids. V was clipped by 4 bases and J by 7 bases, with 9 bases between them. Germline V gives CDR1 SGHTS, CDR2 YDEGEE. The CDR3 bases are TGTGCCAGCAGCCCCTCGGGGAATGAGCAGTTCTTC. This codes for CASSPSGNEQFF.

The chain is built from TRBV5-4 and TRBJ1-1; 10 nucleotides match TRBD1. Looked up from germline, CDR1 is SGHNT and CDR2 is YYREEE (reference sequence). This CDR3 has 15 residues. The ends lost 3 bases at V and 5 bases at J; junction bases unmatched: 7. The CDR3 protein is CASSSRTGGLTEAFF. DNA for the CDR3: TGTGCCAGCAGCTCCCGGACAGGGGGTCTGACTGAAGCTTTCTTT. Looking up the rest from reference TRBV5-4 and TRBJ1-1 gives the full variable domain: ETGVTQSPTHLIKTRGQQVTLRCSSQSGHNTVSWYQQALGQGPQFIFQYYREEENGRGNFPPRFSGLQFPNYSSELNVNALELDDSALYLCASSSRTGGLTEAFFGQGTRLTVV.

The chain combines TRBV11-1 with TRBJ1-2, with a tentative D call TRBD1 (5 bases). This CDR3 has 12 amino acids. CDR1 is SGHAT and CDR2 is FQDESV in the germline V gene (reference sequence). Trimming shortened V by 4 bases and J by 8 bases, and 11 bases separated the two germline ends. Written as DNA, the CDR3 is TGTGCCAGCAGCTCTCAGGGAAGAGGCTACACCTTC. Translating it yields CASSSQGRGYTF.

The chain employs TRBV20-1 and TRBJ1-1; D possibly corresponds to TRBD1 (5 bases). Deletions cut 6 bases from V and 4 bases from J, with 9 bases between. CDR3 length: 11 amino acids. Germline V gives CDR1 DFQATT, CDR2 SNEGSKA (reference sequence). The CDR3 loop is CSAVDTTEAFF. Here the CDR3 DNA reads TGCAGTGCCGTGGACACCACTGAAGCTTTCTTT.

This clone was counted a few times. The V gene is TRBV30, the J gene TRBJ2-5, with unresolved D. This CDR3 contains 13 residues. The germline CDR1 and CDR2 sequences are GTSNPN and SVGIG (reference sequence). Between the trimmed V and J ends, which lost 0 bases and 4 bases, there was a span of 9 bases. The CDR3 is CAWSVLVGETQYF. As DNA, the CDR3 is TGTGCCTGGAGTGTATTAGTCGGAGAGACCCAGTACTTC.

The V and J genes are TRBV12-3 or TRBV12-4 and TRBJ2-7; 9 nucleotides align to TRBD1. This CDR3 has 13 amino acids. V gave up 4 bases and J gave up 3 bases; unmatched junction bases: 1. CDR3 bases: TGTGCCAGCAGTTCGGGACAGGGCTACGAGCAGTACTTC. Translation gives CASSSGQGYEQYF.

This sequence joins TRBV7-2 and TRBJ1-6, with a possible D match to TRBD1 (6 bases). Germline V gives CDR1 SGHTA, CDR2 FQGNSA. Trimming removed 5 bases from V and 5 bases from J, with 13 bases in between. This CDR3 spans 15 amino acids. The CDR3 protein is CASSEEGGNNSPLHF. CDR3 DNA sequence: TGTGCCAGCAGCGAAGAGGGGGGGAATAATTCACCCCTCCACTTT.

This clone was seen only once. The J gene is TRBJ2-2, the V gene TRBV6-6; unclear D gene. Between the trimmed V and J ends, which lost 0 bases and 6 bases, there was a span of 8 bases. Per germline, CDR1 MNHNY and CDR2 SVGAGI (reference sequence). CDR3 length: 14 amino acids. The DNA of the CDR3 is TGTGCCAGCAGTTACTCGCGGTCCCCCGGGGAGCTGTTTTTT. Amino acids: CASSYSRSPGELFF.

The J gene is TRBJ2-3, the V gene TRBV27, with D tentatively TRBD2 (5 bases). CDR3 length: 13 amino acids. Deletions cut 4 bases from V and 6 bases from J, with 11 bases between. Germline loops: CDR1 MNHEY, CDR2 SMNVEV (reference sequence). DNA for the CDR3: TGTGCCAGCAGTTCCCGATGGAGGGATACGCAGTATTTT. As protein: CASSSRWRDTQYF.

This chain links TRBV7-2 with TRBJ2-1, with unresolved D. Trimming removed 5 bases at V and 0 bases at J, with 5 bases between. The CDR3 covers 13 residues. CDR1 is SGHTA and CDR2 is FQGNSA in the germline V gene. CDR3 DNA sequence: TGTGCCAGCAGCATCAGCTCCTACAATGAGCAGTTCTTC. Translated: CASSISSYNEQFF.

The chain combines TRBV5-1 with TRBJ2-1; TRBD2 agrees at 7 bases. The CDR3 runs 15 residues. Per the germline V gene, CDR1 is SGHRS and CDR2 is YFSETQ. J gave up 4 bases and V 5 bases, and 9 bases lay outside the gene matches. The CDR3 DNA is TGCGCCAGCAGGAACCGACTAGCTGGATACAATGAGCAGTTCTTC. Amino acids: CASRNRLAGYNEQFF.

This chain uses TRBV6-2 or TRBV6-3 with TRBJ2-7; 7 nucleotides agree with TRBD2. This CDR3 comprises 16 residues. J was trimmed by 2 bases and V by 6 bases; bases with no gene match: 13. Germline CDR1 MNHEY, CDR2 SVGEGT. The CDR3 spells CASSAVSSGRAYEQYF. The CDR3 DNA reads TGTGCCAGCAGCGCGGTTTCTAGCGGAAGAGCCTACGAGCAGTACTTC.

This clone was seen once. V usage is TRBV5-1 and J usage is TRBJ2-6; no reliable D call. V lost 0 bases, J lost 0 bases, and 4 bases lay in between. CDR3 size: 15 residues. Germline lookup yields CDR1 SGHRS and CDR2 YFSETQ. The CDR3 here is CASSLGSSGANVLTF. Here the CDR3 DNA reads TGCGCCAGCAGCTTGGGTAGCTCTGGGGCCAACGTCCTGACTTTC.

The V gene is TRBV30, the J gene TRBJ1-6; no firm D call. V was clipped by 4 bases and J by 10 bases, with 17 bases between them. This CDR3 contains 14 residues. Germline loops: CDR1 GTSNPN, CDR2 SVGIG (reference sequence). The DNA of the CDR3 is TGTGCCTGGAAGAGAGATGGGCATGCATCACCCCTCCACTTT. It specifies CAWKRDGHASPLHF.

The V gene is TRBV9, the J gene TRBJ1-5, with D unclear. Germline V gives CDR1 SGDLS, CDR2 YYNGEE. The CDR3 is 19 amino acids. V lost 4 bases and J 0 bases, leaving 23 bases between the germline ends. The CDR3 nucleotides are TGTGCCAGCAGCCCCAGTGCCTGGAGAAAGCCCTCTAGCAATCAGCCCCAGCATTTT. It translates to CASSPSAWRKPSSNQPQHF. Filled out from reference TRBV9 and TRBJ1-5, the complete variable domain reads DSGVTQTPKHLITATGQRVTLRCSPRSGDLSVYWYQQSLDQGLQFLIQYYNGEERAKGNILERFSAQQFPDLHSELNLSSLELGDSALYFCASSPSAWRKPSSNQPQHFGDGTRLSIL.

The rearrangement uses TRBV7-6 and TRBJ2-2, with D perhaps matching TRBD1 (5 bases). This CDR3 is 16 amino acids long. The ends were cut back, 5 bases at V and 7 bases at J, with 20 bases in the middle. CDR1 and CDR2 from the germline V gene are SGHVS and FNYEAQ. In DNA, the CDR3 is TGTGCCAGCAGCCCTGGGGCTACTTCAGTTCTCGGGGAGCTGTTTTTT. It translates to CASSPGATSVLGELFF.

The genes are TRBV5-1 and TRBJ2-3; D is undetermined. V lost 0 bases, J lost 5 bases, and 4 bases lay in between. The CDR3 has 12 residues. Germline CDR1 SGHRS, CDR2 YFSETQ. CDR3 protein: CASSLGVDTQYF. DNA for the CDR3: TGCGCCAGCAGCTTGGGAGTAGATACGCAGTATTTT.

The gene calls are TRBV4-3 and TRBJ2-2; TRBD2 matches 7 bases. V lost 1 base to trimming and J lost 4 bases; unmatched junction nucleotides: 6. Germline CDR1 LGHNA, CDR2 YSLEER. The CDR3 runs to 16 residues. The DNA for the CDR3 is TGCGCCAGCAGCCAAGGGGCGGGAGTCAGCACCGGGGAGCTGTTTTTT. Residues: CASSQGAGVSTGELFF.

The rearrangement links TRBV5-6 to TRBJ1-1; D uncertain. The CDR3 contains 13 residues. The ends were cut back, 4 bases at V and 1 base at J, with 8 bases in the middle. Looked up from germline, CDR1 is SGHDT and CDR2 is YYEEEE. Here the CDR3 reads CASSTDTNTEAFF. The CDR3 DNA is TGTGCCAGCAGCACCGACACGAACACTGAAGCTTTCTTT.

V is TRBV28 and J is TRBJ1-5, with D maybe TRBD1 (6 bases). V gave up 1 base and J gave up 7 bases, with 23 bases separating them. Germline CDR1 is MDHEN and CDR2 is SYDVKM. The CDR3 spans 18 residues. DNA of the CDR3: TGTGCCAGCAGTTTATCCCACCCCAGGACAGATTACGGGCAGCCCCAGCATTTT. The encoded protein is CASSLSHPRTDYGQPQHF. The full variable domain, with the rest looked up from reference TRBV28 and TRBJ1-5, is DVKVTQSSRYLVKRTGEKVFLECVQDMDHENMFWYRQDPGLGLRLIYFSYDVKMKEKGDIPEGYSVSREKKERFSLILESASTNQTSMYLCASSLSHPRTDYGQPQHFGDGTRLSIL.

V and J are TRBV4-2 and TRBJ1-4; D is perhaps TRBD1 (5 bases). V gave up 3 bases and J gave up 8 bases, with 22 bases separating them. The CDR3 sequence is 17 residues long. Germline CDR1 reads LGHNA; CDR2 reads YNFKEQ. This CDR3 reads CASSHPAGGTPAEKLFF. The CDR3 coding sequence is TGTGCCAGCAGCCATCCCGCGGGGGGGACCCCAGCCGAAAAACTGTTTTTT.

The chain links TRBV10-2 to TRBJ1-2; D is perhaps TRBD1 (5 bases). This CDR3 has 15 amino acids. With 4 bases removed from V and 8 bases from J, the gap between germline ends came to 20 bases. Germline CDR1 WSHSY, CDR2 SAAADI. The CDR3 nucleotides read TGCGCCAGCAGTGCCCTTGGAGGGGACTCAGGAGGCTACACCTTC. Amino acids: CASSALGGDSGGYTF.